This entry describes one T cell receptor beta chain. The data originate from a study of blood T cell repertoires in COVID-19. Germline CDR1 MNHEY, CDR2 SVGAGI. CDR3 length equals 13 residues. J gave up 5 bases and V 6 bases, and 3 bases lay outside the gene matches. Per the original data handling: Amplified reference gene primers provided the basis for estimating nucleated cell counts. The method was immunoSEQ multiplex PCR; TCRdb's version includes in-frame clones alone and lacks a portion of them. V, J and clone size are those of that table, while D and trimming were read from the DNA. There are around 130,000 clones in the sample; under 90% occur only once, and 1.5% to 2% lies in the top ten. Before they entered the study, exposed participants had met a COVID-19 case within 2 weeks.

The receptor's source is a young woman who had been exposed to COVID-19. V is TRBV6-5 and J is TRBJ2-1, with 8 bases aligning to TRBD2. The sample consisted of PBMCs or T cells enriched from blood (not recorded which). This CDR3 is CASSRSGNNEQFF. CDR3 DNA: TGTGCCAGCAGCCGTAGCGGGAACAATGAGCAGTTCTTC.